This is a list of T cell receptor beta chains from one sample in a study of blood T cell repertoires in COVID-19. Profiling relied on immunoSEQ multiplex PCR, and the TCRdb table lists in-frame clones only, not all of them. This sample has approximately 150,000 clones; about 83% occur once, and the top ten carry 8.5% to 9%. The sample comprised peripheral blood. The receptors shown here come from a woman aged 50 to 65 with active or convalescent COVID-19. CDR3s include the opening cysteine and the closing phenylalanine or tryptophan. Each record gives: CDR3 DNA, CDR3 protein, D gene, clone size, CDR3 length, J gene, V gene. A D gene is named only where the DNA matches it firmly. Not every row has a clone size; where given, it reads once, few, many or a size class.

CDR3 DNA: TGTGCCTGGAAATCTGCGCCCGAGGAAGAAGCTTTCTTT
CDR3 protein: CAWKSAPEEEAFF
D gene: NA
clone size: NA
CDR3 length: 13
J gene: TRBJ1-1
V gene: TRBV30

CDR3 DNA: TGTGCCACAAGGGGGTTAAATCAGCCCCAGCATTTT
CDR3 protein: CATRGLNQPQHF
D gene: NA
clone size: NA
CDR3 length: 12
J gene: TRBJ1-5
V gene: TRBV19

CDR3 DNA: TGTGCCACCAGCAGACACCTACCAGGAAGGCGTAGCAATCAGCCCCAGCATTTT
CDR3 protein: CATSRHLPGRRSNQPQHF
D gene: NA
clone size: NA
CDR3 length: 18
J gene: TRBJ1-5
V gene: TRBV15

CDR3 DNA: TGTGCCAGCAGCTCGAGTTCCCCCAACACCGGGGAGCTGTTTTTT
CDR3 protein: CASSSSSPNTGELFF
D gene: NA
clone size: NA
CDR3 length: 15
J gene: TRBJ2-2
V gene: TRBV28

CDR3 DNA: TGTGCCAGCAGCCAAGATGGGACAGCGGATGAAAAACTGTTTTTT
CDR3 protein: CASSQDGTADEKLFF
D gene: TRBD1
clone size: NA
CDR3 length: 15
J gene: TRBJ1-4
V gene: TRBV4-2

CDR3 DNA: TGTGCCAGTAGTATCTCCGGACAGGCCCCGTATGGGCCCCAGCATTTT
CDR3 protein: CASSISGQAPYGPQHF
D gene: TRBD1
clone size: NA
CDR3 length: 16
J gene: TRBJ1-5
V gene: TRBV19

CDR3 DNA: TGTGCCAGCAGCTTAGTTCTGGGCATGAACACTGAAGCTTTCTTT
CDR3 protein: CASSLVLGMNTEAFF
D gene: NA
clone size: NA
CDR3 length: 15
J gene: TRBJ1-1
V gene: TRBV7-9

CDR3 DNA: TGTGCCAGCAGCTTACAGGGTGGGAACACTGAAGCTTTCTTT
CDR3 protein: CASSLQGGNTEAFF
D gene: NA
clone size: NA
CDR3 length: 14
J gene: TRBJ1-1
V gene: TRBV7-9

CDR3 DNA: TGTGCCACCAGCAGAGAGGGGACAGGGTACACTGAAGCTTTCTTT
CDR3 protein: CATSREGTGYTEAFF
D gene: TRBD1
clone size: NA
CDR3 length: 15
J gene: TRBJ1-1
V gene: TRBV15

CDR3 DNA: TGCAGCGTGAGGGCTCAGCTGAACACTGAAGCTTTCTTT
CDR3 protein: CSVRAQLNTEAFF
D gene: NA
clone size: NA
CDR3 length: 13
J gene: TRBJ1-1
V gene: TRBV29-1

CDR3 DNA: TGCGCCAGCAGCCAACCTGGGAGGCGGGAGGGCTATGAGCAGTTCTTC
CDR3 protein: CASSQPGRREGYEQFF
D gene: TRBD2
clone size: NA
CDR3 length: 16
J gene: TRBJ2-1
V gene: TRBV4-1

CDR3 DNA: TGTGCCAGCTCCTGGGGGCGGGCGACCTACGAGCAGTACTTC
CDR3 protein: CASSWGRATYEQYF
D gene: NA
clone size: NA
CDR3 length: 14
J gene: TRBJ2-7
V gene: TRBV7-9

CDR3 DNA: TGTGCCAGCAGCTTAGCCAGGGGCAATAATTCACCCCTCCACTTT
CDR3 protein: CASSLARGNNSPLHF
D gene: NA
clone size: NA
CDR3 length: 15
J gene: TRBJ1-6
V gene: TRBV11-2

CDR3 DNA: TGTGCCAGCAGCTTTGGATCCCGGGGGAACACTGAAGCTTTCTTT
CDR3 protein: CASSFGSRGNTEAFF
D gene: NA
clone size: NA
CDR3 length: 15
J gene: TRBJ1-1
V gene: TRBV5-5

CDR3 DNA: TGTGCCAGCAGCTTAGACGAGTACTATGGCTACACCTTC
CDR3 protein: CASSLDEYYGYTF
D gene: NA
clone size: once
CDR3 length: 13
J gene: TRBJ1-2
V gene: TRBV7-8

CDR3 DNA: TGTGCCAGCAGCTTCTTGGCTAGGAACACTGAAGCTTTCTTT
CDR3 protein: CASSFLARNTEAFF
D gene: NA
clone size: NA
CDR3 length: 14
J gene: TRBJ1-1
V gene: TRBV7-2

CDR3 DNA: TGCAGTGCTAGCCCAGGGGATACGCAGTATTTT
CDR3 protein: CSASPGDTQYF
D gene: NA
clone size: NA
CDR3 length: 11
J gene: TRBJ2-3
V gene: TRBV20-1

CDR3 DNA: TGTGCCAGTAGTACAGGGGCGAACGAGCAGTACTTC
CDR3 protein: CASSTGANEQYF
D gene: NA
clone size: NA
CDR3 length: 12
J gene: TRBJ2-7
V gene: TRBV19

CDR3 DNA: TGTGCCAGCAGCCCGGGACTAGAGGCCGGGGAGCTGTTTTTT
CDR3 protein: CASSPGLEAGELFF
D gene: TRBD2
clone size: NA
CDR3 length: 14
J gene: TRBJ2-2
V gene: TRBV27

CDR3 DNA: TGCAGTGCCCTTCGGAACACTGAAGCTTTCTTT
CDR3 protein: CSALRNTEAFF
D gene: NA
clone size: NA
CDR3 length: 11
J gene: TRBJ1-1
V gene: TRBV20-1

CDR3 DNA: TGTGCCTGGAGTGTACTAAGGTCACGGACAGGGTTTCGGGTGGGTGAAAAACTGTTTTTT
CDR3 protein: CAWSVLRSRTGFRVGEKLFF
D gene: TRBD1
clone size: NA
CDR3 length: 20
J gene: TRBJ1-4
V gene: TRBV30

CDR3 DNA: TGTGCCAGCAGCGTGGGCCATCGCGACAATGAGCAGTTCTTC
CDR3 protein: CASSVGHRDNEQFF
D gene: NA
clone size: NA
CDR3 length: 14
J gene: TRBJ2-1
V gene: TRBV9

CDR3 DNA: TGCGCCAGCAGCTTCCTTCAACTAGCGGAGTTGGGAGATACGCAGTATTTT
CDR3 protein: CASSFLQLAELGDTQYF
D gene: TRBD2
clone size: NA
CDR3 length: 17
J gene: TRBJ2-3
V gene: TRBV5-1

CDR3 DNA: TGTGCCAGCAGCTCTTTTATAGCGGGAGGGAAAGAGACCCAGTACTTC
CDR3 protein: CASSSFIAGGKETQYF
D gene: TRBD2
clone size: NA
CDR3 length: 16
J gene: TRBJ2-5
V gene: TRBV7-2

CDR3 DNA: TGTGCCAGCACCGAGTCCCCGAATTCACCCCTCCACTTT
CDR3 protein: CASTESPNSPLHF
D gene: NA
clone size: NA
CDR3 length: 13
J gene: TRBJ1-6
V gene: TRBV2

CDR3 DNA: TGTGCCAGCAGTTCGCGACAGGGGGCTGAAGCTTTCTTT
CDR3 protein: CASSSRQGAEAFF
D gene: TRBD1
clone size: NA
CDR3 length: 13
J gene: TRBJ1-1
V gene: TRBV3-1/TRBV3-2

CDR3 DNA: TGTGCCAGCAGTATAGCGGGGGGTTACAATGAGCAGTTCTTC
CDR3 protein: CASSIAGGYNEQFF
D gene: TRBD2
clone size: NA
CDR3 length: 14
J gene: TRBJ2-1
V gene: TRBV6-2/TRBV6-3

CDR3 DNA: TGCGCCAGCAAGAGTACGGGAGGGGATACGCAGTATTTT
CDR3 protein: CASKSTGGDTQYF
D gene: TRBD2
clone size: NA
CDR3 length: 13
J gene: TRBJ2-3
V gene: TRBV5-1

CDR3 DNA: TGTGCCACCAGTGTGGCGCTAGCGGGAAGGCGTGAGCAGTTCTTC
CDR3 protein: CATSVALAGRREQFF
D gene: TRBD2
clone size: NA
CDR3 length: 15
J gene: TRBJ2-1
V gene: TRBV24-1

CDR3 DNA: TGTGCCATCAGTGGGGACAGGGATCAGCCCCAGCATTTT
CDR3 protein: CAISGDRDQPQHF
D gene: TRBD1
clone size: NA
CDR3 length: 13
J gene: TRBJ1-5
V gene: TRBV10-3

CDR3 DNA: TGTGCCAGCAGTTTAAGACAGGGCAGGGGCTACACCTTC
CDR3 protein: CASSLRQGRGYTF
D gene: TRBD1
clone size: NA
CDR3 length: 13
J gene: TRBJ1-2
V gene: TRBV12-3/TRBV12-4

CDR3 DNA: TGTGCCAGCAGTGTGGGACAGGGAAACACCATATATTTT
CDR3 protein: CASSVGQGNTIYF
D gene: TRBD1
clone size: NA
CDR3 length: 13
J gene: TRBJ1-3
V gene: TRBV28

CDR3 DNA: TGTGCCAGCAGCCCTTTAGCGGGGGGCAACGGAGATACGCAGTATTTT
CDR3 protein: CASSPLAGGNGDTQYF
D gene: TRBD2
clone size: NA
CDR3 length: 16
J gene: TRBJ2-3
V gene: TRBV7-8

CDR3 DNA: TGTGCCAGTAGTATAGTAACAGCCACCTTTGGCTACACCTTC
CDR3 protein: CASSIVTATFGYTF
D gene: NA
clone size: NA
CDR3 length: 14
J gene: TRBJ1-2
V gene: TRBV19

CDR3 DNA: TGTGCCTGGAGTGTGGGGCAGTTTAACTATGGCTACACCTTC
CDR3 protein: CAWSVGQFNYGYTF
D gene: NA
clone size: NA
CDR3 length: 14
J gene: TRBJ1-2
V gene: TRBV30

CDR3 DNA: TGTGCCAGCAGCCTTAGAGGGCAGGGGGCCGGGGAGCTGTTTTTT
CDR3 protein: CASSLRGQGAGELFF
D gene: TRBD1
clone size: NA
CDR3 length: 15
J gene: TRBJ2-2
V gene: TRBV9

CDR3 DNA: TGCAGCCATCGGCCAGGGAACAATGAGCAGTTCTTC
CDR3 protein: CSHRPGNNEQFF
D gene: NA
clone size: NA
CDR3 length: 12
J gene: TRBJ2-1
V gene: TRBV29-1

CDR3 DNA: TGTGCCAGCAGTGAAGGCCAGGGGGTGGGAGATACGCAGTATTTT
CDR3 protein: CASSEGQGVGDTQYF
D gene: TRBD1
clone size: NA
CDR3 length: 15
J gene: TRBJ2-3
V gene: TRBV25-1

CDR3 DNA: TGTGCCAGCAGCTTATATACTAGCGGGGTTGTAGGGACCCAGTACTTC
CDR3 protein: CASSLYTSGVVGTQYF
D gene: TRBD2
clone size: NA
CDR3 length: 16
J gene: TRBJ2-5
V gene: TRBV7-9

CDR3 DNA: TGTGCCAGCAGCGGAGGGGGCGCAGAGACCCAGTACTTC
CDR3 protein: CASSGGGAETQYF
D gene: NA
clone size: NA
CDR3 length: 13
J gene: TRBJ2-5
V gene: TRBV7-9

CDR3 DNA: TGTGCCAGCAGCCGTCTTGGACAGGGATATGGCTACACCTTC
CDR3 protein: CASSRLGQGYGYTF
D gene: TRBD1
clone size: NA
CDR3 length: 14
J gene: TRBJ1-2
V gene: TRBV27

CDR3 DNA: TGTGCCAGTACCCGCTGGGCGGGGGATGAGCAGTTCTTC
CDR3 protein: CASTRWAGDEQFF
D gene: TRBD2
clone size: NA
CDR3 length: 13
J gene: TRBJ2-1
V gene: TRBV19

CDR3 DNA: TGTGCCATCAGTGTTCGGACACCGAACACTGAAGCTTTCTTT
CDR3 protein: CAISVRTPNTEAFF
D gene: NA
clone size: NA
CDR3 length: 14
J gene: TRBJ1-1
V gene: TRBV10-3

CDR3 DNA: TGCGCCAGCAGCCAAAGAAAACTAGCGGGAGGGCCCACCGGGGAGCTGTTTTTT
CDR3 protein: CASSQRKLAGGPTGELFF
D gene: TRBD2
clone size: NA
CDR3 length: 18
J gene: TRBJ2-2
V gene: TRBV4-3

CDR3 DNA: TGCAGCGTTGGGGGGGGAGGTGGTGAAAAACTGTTTTTT
CDR3 protein: CSVGGGGGEKLFF
D gene: NA
clone size: once
CDR3 length: 13
J gene: TRBJ1-4
V gene: TRBV29-1

CDR3 DNA: TGTGCCAGCAGCCAACCAAGGGGCAGGGTGGGCCAAGAGACCCAGTACTTC
CDR3 protein: CASSQPRGRVGQETQYF
D gene: NA
clone size: NA
CDR3 length: 17
J gene: TRBJ2-5
V gene: TRBV7-8

CDR3 DNA: TGTGCCAGCAGCTCCGGGACAGGGGGCGCCGAGACCCAGTACTTC
CDR3 protein: CASSSGTGGAETQYF
D gene: TRBD1
clone size: many
CDR3 length: 15
J gene: TRBJ2-5
V gene: TRBV27

CDR3 DNA: TGTGCCAGCAGTGAAGCGCTAAGAAACAATGAGCAGTTCTTC
CDR3 protein: CASSEALRNNEQFF
D gene: NA
clone size: NA
CDR3 length: 14
J gene: TRBJ2-1
V gene: TRBV6-1

CDR3 DNA: TGTGCCAGCAGCCAACTAGGGGCCAACTACGAGCAGTACTTC
CDR3 protein: CASSQLGANYEQYF
D gene: NA
clone size: NA
CDR3 length: 14
J gene: TRBJ2-7
V gene: TRBV3-1/TRBV3-2